The sequence of this TCR beta chain was determined in a study of radiotherapy plus CTLA-4 blockade in lung cancer. About the study: With 31% of patients having disease control, objective responses were seen in less than 20%. Study results and limitations: Increased serum interferon-beta after radiation also reportedly predicted response strongly. The study found tumor-derived TCR clones expanded in blood after radiotherapy plus ipilimumab.

This clone appeared a few times. Antigen: not known. The assay was immunoSEQ multiplex PCR, and TCRdb's table has in-frame clones only and misses some. The data hold fewer than 85,000 clones, with about 88% observed a single time. The receptor comes from a human donor with non-small cell lung cancer who had stable disease on radiotherapy plus ipilimumab. This sample comprised peripheral blood, obtained from a patient treated with radiotherapy plus ipilimumab.

Here the CDR3 reads CASSLLAPTGNRYGYTF. DNA of the CDR3: TGTGCCAGCAGTTTATTAGCGCCGACAGGGAATCGGTATGGCTACACCTTC. The V call is TRBV28, the J call TRBJ1-2, with TRBD1 matching over 7 bases. The V segment lost 1 base and the J segment 5 bases; nucleotides outside the gene matches: 13. CDR1 is MDHEN, CDR2 SYDVKM, per germline. The CDR3 loop spans 17 amino acids.